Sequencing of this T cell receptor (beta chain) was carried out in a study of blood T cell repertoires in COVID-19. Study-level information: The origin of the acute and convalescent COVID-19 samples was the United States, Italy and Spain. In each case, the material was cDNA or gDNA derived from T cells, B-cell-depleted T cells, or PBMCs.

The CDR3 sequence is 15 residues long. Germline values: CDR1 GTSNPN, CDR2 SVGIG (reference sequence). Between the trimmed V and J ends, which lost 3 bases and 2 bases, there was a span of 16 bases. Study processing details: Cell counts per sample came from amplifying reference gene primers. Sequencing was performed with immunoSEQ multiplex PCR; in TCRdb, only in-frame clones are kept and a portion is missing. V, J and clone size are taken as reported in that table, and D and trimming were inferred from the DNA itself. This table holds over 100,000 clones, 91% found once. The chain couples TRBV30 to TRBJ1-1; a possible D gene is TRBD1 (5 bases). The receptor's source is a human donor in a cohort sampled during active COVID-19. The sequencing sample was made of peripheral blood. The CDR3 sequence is CAWRSNWGDNTEAFF. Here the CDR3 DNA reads TGTGCCTGGAGGTCGAACTGGGGCGATAACACTGAAGCTTTCTTT.